Below, one T cell receptor (beta chain) is given with its context. Its target is not known. This specimen comes from a study of shared clonotypes between healthy human individuals. Overall study results and limits: Compared with memory subsets, naive subsets generally had larger estimated richness.

Each subset's genomic DNA was shared equally among a number of immunoSEQ plates. Replicate PCRs for sorted subsets used approximately 190 ng DNA; this equaled about 30,000 T cell genomes. Authors' processing steps: ImmunoSEQ output lacked quality scores and full-length reads, limiting matched filtering. Using immunoSEQ multiplex PCR, the repertoire was profiled, and TCRdb retains in-frame clones only, with some absent. That table furnishes V, J and clone size, whereas the DNA furnished D and trimming. Among about 1 million clones listed, 65% to 75% were seen once. This CDR3 contains 14 residues. Germline V CDR1 and CDR2: SGHNT, YYREEE (reference sequence). After removal of 4 bases from V and 2 bases from J, the junction contained 6 bases not matched to a gene.

This clonotype originated in a man aged 18 to 30 in good health. Sample: memory CD4+ T cells sorted from blood. Subset meaning: CD45RA-negative fraction. The chain recombines TRBV5-4 with TRBJ2-7; 7 nucleotides match TRBD1. The CDR3: CASSATTGTYEQYF. The CDR3 DNA reads as TGTGCCAGCAGCGCGACGACAGGGACCTACGAGCAGTACTTC. The full variable domain, with the rest looked up from reference TRBV5-4 and TRBJ2-7, is ETGVTQSPTHLIKTRGQQVTLRCSSQSGHNTVSWYQQALGQGPQFIFQYYREEENGRGNFPPRFSGLQFPNYSSELNVNALELDDSALYLCASSATTGTYEQYFGPGTRLTVT.